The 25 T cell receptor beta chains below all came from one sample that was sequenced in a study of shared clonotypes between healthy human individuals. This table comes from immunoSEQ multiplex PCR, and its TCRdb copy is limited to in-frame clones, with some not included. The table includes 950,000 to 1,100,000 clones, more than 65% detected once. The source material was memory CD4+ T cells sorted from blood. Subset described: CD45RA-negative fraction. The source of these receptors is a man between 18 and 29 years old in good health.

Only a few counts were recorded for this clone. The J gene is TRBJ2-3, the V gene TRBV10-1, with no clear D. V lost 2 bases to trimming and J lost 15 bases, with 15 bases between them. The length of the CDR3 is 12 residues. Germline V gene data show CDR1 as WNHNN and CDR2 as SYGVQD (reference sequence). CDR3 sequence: CASSETLSYSYF. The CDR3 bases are TGCGCCAGCAGTGAGACCCTCAGTTACTCCTATTTT.

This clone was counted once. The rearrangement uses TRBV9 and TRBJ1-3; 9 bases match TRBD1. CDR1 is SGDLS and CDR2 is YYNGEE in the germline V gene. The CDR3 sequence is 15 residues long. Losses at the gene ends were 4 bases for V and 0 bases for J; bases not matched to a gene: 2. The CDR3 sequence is CASSTTGGSGNTIYF. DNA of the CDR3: TGTGCCAGCAGCACGACAGGGGGCTCTGGAAACACCATATATTTT.

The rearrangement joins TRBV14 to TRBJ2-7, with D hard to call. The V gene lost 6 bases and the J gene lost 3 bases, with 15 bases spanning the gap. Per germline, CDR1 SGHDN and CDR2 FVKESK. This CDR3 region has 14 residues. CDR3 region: CASSPLGMNYEQYF. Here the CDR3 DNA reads TGTGCCAGCAGTCCCCTGGGTATGAACTACGAGCAGTACTTC.

CDR3 DNA: TGTGCCAGCAGCTCTATAGCGGGAGGACCCTACAATGAGCAGTTCTTC. It codes for CASSSIAGGPYNEQFF. V is TRBV7-9 and J is TRBJ2-1; 10 bases align to TRBD2. The germline gives CDR1 SEHNR, CDR2 FQNEAQ (reference sequence). V trimming: 4 bases; J trimming: 2 bases; junction bases outside the gene matches: 5. The CDR3 length is 16 residues.

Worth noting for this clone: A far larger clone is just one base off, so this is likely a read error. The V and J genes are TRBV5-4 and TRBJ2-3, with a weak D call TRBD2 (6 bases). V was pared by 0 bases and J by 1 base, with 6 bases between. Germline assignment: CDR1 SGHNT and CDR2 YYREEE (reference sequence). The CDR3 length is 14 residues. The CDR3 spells CASSLASGTDTQYF. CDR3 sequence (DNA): TGTGCCAGCAGCTTGGCTAGCGGCACAGATACGCAGTATTTT.

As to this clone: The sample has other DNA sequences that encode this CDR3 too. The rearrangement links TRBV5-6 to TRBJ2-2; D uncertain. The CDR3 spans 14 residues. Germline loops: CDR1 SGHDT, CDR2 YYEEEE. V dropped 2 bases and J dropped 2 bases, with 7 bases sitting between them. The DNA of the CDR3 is TGTGCCAGCAGCTTAGGCAGAAACACCGGGGAGCTGTTTTTT. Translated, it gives CASSLGRNTGELFF. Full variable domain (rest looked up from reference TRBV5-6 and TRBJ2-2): DAGVTQSPTHLIKTRGQQVTLRCSPKSGHDTVSWYQQALGQGPQFIFQYYEEEERQRGNFPDRFSGHQFPNYSSELNVNALLLGDSALYLCASSLGRNTGELFFGEGSRLTVL.

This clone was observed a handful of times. CDR3 coding DNA: TGTGCCAGCAGCCCAGGAGGGTGGTCCTCCTACGAGCAGTACTTC. Its protein is CASSPGGWSSYEQYF. The chain uses TRBV21-1 and TRBJ2-7; the DNA was not compared with TRBD2, the D call given in the table. TRBV21-1 is flagged as a pseudogene. The CDR3 loop spans 15 amino acids.

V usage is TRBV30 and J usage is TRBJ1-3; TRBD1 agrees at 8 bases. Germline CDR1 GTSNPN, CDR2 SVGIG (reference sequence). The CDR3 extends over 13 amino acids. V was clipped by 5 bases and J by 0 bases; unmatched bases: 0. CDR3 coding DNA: TGTGCCTGGCAGGGGGCCTCTGGAAACACCATATATTTT. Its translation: CAWQGASGNTIYF.

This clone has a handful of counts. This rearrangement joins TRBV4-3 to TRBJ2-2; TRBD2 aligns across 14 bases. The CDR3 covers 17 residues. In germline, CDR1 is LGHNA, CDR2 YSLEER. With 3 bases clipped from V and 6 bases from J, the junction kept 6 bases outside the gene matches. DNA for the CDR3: TGCGCCAGCAGCCACGGGACTAGCGGGAGTAACGCCGGGGAGCTGTTTTTT. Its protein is CASSHGTSGSNAGELFF.

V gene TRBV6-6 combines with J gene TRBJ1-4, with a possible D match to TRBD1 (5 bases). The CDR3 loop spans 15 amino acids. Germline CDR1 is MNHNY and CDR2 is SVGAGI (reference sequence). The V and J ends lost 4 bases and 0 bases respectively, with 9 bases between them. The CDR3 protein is CASSFTGATNEKLFF. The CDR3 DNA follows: TGTGCCAGCAGTTTTACAGGTGCAACTAATGAAAAACTGTTTTTT.

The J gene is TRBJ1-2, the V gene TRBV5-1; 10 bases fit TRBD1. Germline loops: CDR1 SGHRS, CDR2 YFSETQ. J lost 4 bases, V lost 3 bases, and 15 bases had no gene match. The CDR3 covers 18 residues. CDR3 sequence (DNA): TGCGCCAGCAGCTCCACCGGGACAGGGGCGTTACTTAGCTATGGCTACACCTTC. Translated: CASSSTGTGALLSYGYTF.

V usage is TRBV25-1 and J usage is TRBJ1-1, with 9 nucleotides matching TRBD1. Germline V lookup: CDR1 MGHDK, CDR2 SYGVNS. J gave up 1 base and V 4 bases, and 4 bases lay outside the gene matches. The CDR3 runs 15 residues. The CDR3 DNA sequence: TGTGCCAGCAGTGTTCCGGGACAGGGGAACACTGAAGCTTTCTTT. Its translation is CASSVPGQGNTEAFF.

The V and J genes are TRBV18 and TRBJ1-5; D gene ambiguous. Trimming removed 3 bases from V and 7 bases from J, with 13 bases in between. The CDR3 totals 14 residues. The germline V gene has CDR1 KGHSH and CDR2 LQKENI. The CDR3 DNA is TGTGCCAGCTCACCTTCCGAAGGATGGCAGCCCCAGCATTTT. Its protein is CASSPSEGWQPQHF.

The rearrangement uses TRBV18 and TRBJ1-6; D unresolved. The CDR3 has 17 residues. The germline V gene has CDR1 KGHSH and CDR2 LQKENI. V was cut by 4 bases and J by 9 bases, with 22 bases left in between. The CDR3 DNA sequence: TGTGCCAGCTCACAATACACTCCCTGGGAGGGTAGTTCACCCCTCCACTTT. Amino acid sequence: CASSQYTPWEGSSPLHF. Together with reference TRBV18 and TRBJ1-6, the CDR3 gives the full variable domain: NAGVMQNPRHLVRRRGQEARLRCSPMKGHSHVYWYRQLPEEGLKFMVYLQKENIIDESGMPKERFSAEFPKEGPSILRIQQVVRGDSAAYFCASSQYTPWEGSSPLHFGNGTRLTVT.

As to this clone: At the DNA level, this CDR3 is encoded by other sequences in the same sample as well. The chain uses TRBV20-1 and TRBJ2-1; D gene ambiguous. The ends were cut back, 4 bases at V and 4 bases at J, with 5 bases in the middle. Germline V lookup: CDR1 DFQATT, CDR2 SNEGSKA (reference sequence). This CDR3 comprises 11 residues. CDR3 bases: TGCAGTGCTACTCAGTACAATGAGCAGTTCTTC. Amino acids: CSATQYNEQFF.

DNA for the CDR3: TGTGCCAGCAGTCAAGCAGGGGGCTCGGGCGCTGAAGCTTTCTTT. Translated, it gives CASSQAGGSGAEAFF. The chain recombines TRBV28 with TRBJ1-1, with TRBD1 matching 8 bases. This CDR3 region has 15 residues. Germline V gene lookup returns CDR1 MDHEN and CDR2 SYDVKM. V shed 5 bases and J 6 bases; nucleotides not matched to a gene: 11.

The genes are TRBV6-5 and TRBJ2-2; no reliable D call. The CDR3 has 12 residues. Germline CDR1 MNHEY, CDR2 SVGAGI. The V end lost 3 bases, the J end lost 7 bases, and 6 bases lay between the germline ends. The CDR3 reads CASSYRRGELFF. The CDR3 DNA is TGTGCCAGCAGTTATAGGCGCGGGGAGCTGTTTTTT.

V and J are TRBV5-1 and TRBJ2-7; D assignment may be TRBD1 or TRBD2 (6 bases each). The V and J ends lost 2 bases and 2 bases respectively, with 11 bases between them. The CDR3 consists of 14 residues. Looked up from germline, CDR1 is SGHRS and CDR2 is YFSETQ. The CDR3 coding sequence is TGCGCCAGCAGCTTCCCGGAGGGGGCCTACGAGCAGTACTTC. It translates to CASSFPEGAYEQYF. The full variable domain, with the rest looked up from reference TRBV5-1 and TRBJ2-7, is KAGVTQTPRYLIKTRGQQVTLSCSPISGHRSVSWYQQTPGQGLQFLFEYFSETQRNKGNFPGRFSGRQFSNSRSEMNVSTLELGDSALYLCASSFPEGAYEQYFGPGTRLTVT.

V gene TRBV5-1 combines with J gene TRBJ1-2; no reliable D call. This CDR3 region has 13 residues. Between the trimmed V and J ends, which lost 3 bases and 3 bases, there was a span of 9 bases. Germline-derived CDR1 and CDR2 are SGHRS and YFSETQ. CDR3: CASSSAEHYGYTF. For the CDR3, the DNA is TGCGCCAGCAGCTCAGCAGAGCACTATGGCTACACCTTC.

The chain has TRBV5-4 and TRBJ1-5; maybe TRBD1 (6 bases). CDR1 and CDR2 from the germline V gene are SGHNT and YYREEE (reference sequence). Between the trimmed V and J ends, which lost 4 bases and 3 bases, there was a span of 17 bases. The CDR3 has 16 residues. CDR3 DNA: TGTGCCAGCAGCCGGGGCCGGGACATCGTCAATCAGCCCCAGCATTTT. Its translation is CASSRGRDIVNQPQHF.

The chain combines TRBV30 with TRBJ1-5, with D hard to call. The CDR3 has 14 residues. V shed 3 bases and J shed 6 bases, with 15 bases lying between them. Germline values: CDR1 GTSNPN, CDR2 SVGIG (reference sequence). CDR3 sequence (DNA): TGTGCCTGGAGGAAAGGCGGCAATGCTCAGCCCCAGCATTTT. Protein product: CAWRKGGNAQPQHF.

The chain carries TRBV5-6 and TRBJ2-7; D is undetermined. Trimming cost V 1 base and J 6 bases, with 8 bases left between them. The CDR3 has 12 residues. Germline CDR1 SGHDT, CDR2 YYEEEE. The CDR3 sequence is CASSLWGTEQYF. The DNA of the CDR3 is TGTGCCAGCAGCTTGTGGGGAACCGAGCAGTACTTC. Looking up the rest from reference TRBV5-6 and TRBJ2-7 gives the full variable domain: DAGVTQSPTHLIKTRGQQVTLRCSPKSGHDTVSWYQQALGQGPQFIFQYYEEEERQRGNFPDRFSGHQFPNYSSELNVNALLLGDSALYLCASSLWGTEQYFGPGTRLTVT.

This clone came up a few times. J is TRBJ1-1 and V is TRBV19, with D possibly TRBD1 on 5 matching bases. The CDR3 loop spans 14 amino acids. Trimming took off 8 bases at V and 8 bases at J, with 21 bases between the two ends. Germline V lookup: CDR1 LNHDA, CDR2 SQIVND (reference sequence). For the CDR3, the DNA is TGTGCCAGTCGTTCTGCGTCCAGTGAGGGGGAAGCTTTCTTT. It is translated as CASRSASSEGEAFF.

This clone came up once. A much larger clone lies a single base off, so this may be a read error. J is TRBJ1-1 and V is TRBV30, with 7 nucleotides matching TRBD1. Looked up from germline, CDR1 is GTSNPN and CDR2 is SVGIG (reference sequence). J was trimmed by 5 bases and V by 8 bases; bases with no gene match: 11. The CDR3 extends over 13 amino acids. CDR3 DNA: TGTGCCAGCAGTAGACAGGGCGGGACTGAAGCTTTCTTT. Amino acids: CASSRQGGTEAFF.

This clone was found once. The CDR3 coding sequence is TGTGCCAGCAGTGACCGGACAGGGGTCGAAAAACTGTTTTTT. It translates to CASSDRTGVEKLFF. This chain links TRBV2 with TRBJ1-4; 9 bases are a match to TRBD1. This CDR3 contains 14 residues. V lost 3 bases, J lost 8 bases, and 4 bases stayed unmatched. CDR1 is SNHLY and CDR2 is FYNNEI in the germline V gene.